This is a list of T cell receptor beta chains from one sample in a study of blood T cell repertoires in COVID-19. Sequenced by immunoSEQ multiplex PCR; TCRdb stores in-frame clones only, minus some. This sample yields 310,000 or so clones, of which roughly 86% are seen a single time; around 10% belongs to the top ten. Specimen: PBMCs or T cells enriched from blood (not recorded which). The receptors stem from a woman in her late teens or twenties who had recovered from COVID-19. The CDR3 runs from the conserved cysteine through the conserved F or W. A D gene is named only where the DNA matches it firmly. The size of a clone is reported for some rows only, either as once, few or many, or as a class for expanded clones.

>TRBJ2-7|TRBD1|NA|TRBV7-6
TGTGCCAGCAGCTCGTATGGGGACAGATCCTACGAGCAGTACTTC
CASSSYGDRSYEQYF
>TRBJ1-2|NA|NA|TRBV10-3
TGTGCCACCAGCCCCCCCACCCCGAACAGGGAATATGGCTACACCTTC
CATSPPTPNREYGYTF
>TRBJ2-1|TRBD1|NA|TRBV7-6
TGTGCCAGCAGCCAAGGGGGCCCCTACAATGAGCAGTTCTTC
CASSQGGPYNEQFF
>TRBJ1-3|NA|NA|TRBV9
TGTGCCAGCAGCGTAGCAGGGTCTTCTGGAAACACCATATATTTT
CASSVAGSSGNTIYF
>TRBJ2-2|NA|NA|TRBV28
TGTGCCAGCAGTTCCAATACCGGGGAGCTGTTTTTT
CASSSNTGELFF
>TRBJ2-2|NA|once|TRBV4-2
TGTGCCAGCAGCCGCTCCTTGAGCGAGTACACCGGGGAGCTGTTTTTT
CASSRSLSEYTGELFF
>TRBJ2-6|NA|NA|TRBV14
TGTGCCAGCAGCCAAGTATCCAGGTCTCTCTCTGGGGCCAACGTCCTGACTTTC
CASSQVSRSLSGANVLTF
>TRBJ2-5|NA|NA|TRBV6-5
TGTGCCAGCAGTTACGGGGCAGGCGTTATCCAAGAGACCCAGTACTTC
CASSYGAGVIQETQYF
>TRBJ1-1|NA|NA|TRBV27
TGTGCCAGCAGTTTATCAGGGAGGGCGGCGATGATGAACACTGAAGCTTTCTTT
CASSLSGRAAMMNTEAFF
>TRBJ1-2|TRBD1|NA|TRBV29-1
TGCAGCGTTGAAGATCCTAAGGGGGCGAGATTTGGCTACACCTTC
CSVEDPKGARFGYTF
>TRBJ1-1|NA|NA|TRBV18
TGTGCCAGCTCACCTGGGGTCACACAGGACGCTTTCTTT
CASSPGVTQDAFF
>TRBJ2-3|NA|once|TRBV2
TGTGCCAGCAGTGACAGGCGCTATACGCAGTATTTT
CASSDRRYTQYF
>TRBJ1-2|NA|NA|TRBV29-1
TGCAGCGTTGGAGAGTCAGGCTACACCTTC
CSVGESGYTF
>TRBJ1-1|TRBD1|NA|TRBV14
TGTGCCAGCAGCCAAGATGGGACAGGCTCCAACACTGAAGCTTTCTTT
CASSQDGTGSNTEAFF
>TRBJ1-1|NA|NA|TRBV7-9
TGTGCCAGCAGCTTTCTTGGCAGTGAAGCTTTCTTT
CASSFLGSEAFF
>TRBJ1-4|TRBD1|NA|TRBV28
TGTGCCAGCACCGACTCAACAGGGGGCCACAATGAAAAACTGTTTTTT
CASTDSTGGHNEKLFF
>TRBJ1-3|NA|NA|TRBV5-8
TGTGCCAGCAGCTTAACCGGGACATCGTCTGGAAACACCATATATTTT
CASSLTGTSSGNTIYF
>TRBJ1-4|TRBD1|NA|TRBV7-9
TGTGCCAGCAGCTCGGGACAGGGAAGGGAAAAACTGTTTTTT
CASSSGQGREKLFF
>TRBJ1-6|TRBD1|NA|TRBV14
TGTGCCAGCAGCCGAAGGCCGGACAGGGGGATTCACCCCCTCCACTTT
CASSRRPDRGIHPLHF
>TRBJ2-3|NA|NA|TRBV7-9
TGTGCCAGCAGCCCCGGGGAATTGGTCCTCAGCACAGATACGCAGTATTTT
CASSPGELVLSTDTQYF
>TRBJ1-6|NA|NA|TRBV7-2
TGTGCCAGCAGCTTAGAGGCAGGGCTTGCTTCACCCCTCCACTTT
CASSLEAGLASPLHF
>TRBJ1-1|NA|NA|TRBV29-1
TGCAGCGTTGTTAGTAACACTGAAGCTTTCTTT
CSVVSNTEAFF
>TRBJ2-5|NA|NA|TRBV19
TGTGCCAGTAGTATAACAGGGTCGTACCAAGAGACCCAGTACTTC
CASSITGSYQETQYF
>TRBJ1-5|NA|NA|TRBV3-1/TRBV3-2
TGTGCCAGCAGCCAAGGGGGGGGGCAGCCCCAGCATTTT
CASSQGGGQPQHF
>TRBJ2-3|TRBD2|NA|TRBV7-2
TGTGCCAGCAGCACTAGCGGGGTTGCGTTAGATACGCAGTATTTT
CASSTSGVALDTQYF
>TRBJ1-4|NA|NA|TRBV5-1
TGCGCCAGCAGCTTGGACGGCAGGGGAGACGGAAAACTGTTTTTT
CASSLDGRGDGKLFF
>TRBJ1-1|NA|NA|TRBV10-2
TGCGCCAGCAGTGATCCGGGAAAGAACACTGAAGCTTTCTTT
CASSDPGKNTEAFF
>TRBJ2-2|NA|NA|TRBV4-3
TGCGCCAGCAGCCAACTTACGGGAAAGAACACCGGGGAGCTGTTTTTT
CASSQLTGKNTGELFF
>TRBJ1-4|TRBD1|NA|TRBV7-9
TGTGCCAGCAGCTTGCCGGGACAGGGACCTGAAAAACTGTTTTTT
CASSLPGQGPEKLFF
>TRBJ2-7|TRBD2|NA|TRBV7-9
TGTGCCAGCAGCTTAGCACTAGCGGGAATCTACGAGCAGTACTTC
CASSLALAGIYEQYF
>TRBJ2-1|NA|NA|TRBV27
TGTGCCAGCAGTCCCCCTGGCCCCTACAATGAGCAGTTCTTC
CASSPPGPYNEQFF
>TRBJ1-5|NA|NA|TRBV28
TGTGCCAGCAGTATCGTGGGGGGTCAGCCCCAGCATTTT
CASSIVGGQPQHF
>TRBJ1-2|TRBD1|NA|TRBV28
TGTGCCAGCAGTAGACAGGGGGCGTTAGGCTACACCTTC
CASSRQGALGYTF
>TRBJ2-2|NA|NA|TRBV28
TGTGCCAGCAAAATACCGGACAGTAGGACCGGGGAGCTGTTTTTT
CASKIPDSRTGELFF
>TRBJ1-1|NA|NA|TRBV6-5
TGTGCCAGCGCCCGGGGGGGCACTGAAGCTTTCTTT
CASARGGTEAFF
>TRBJ2-7|TRBD1|NA|TRBV9
TGTGCCAGCAGCGTAGATAGGACAGGCCAATACGAGCAGTACTTC
CASSVDRTGQYEQYF
>TRBJ2-7|NA|once|TRBV18
TGTGCCAGCTCACCACCTACTAGGGACGAGCAGTACTTC
CASSPPTRDEQYF
>TRBJ1-2|NA|NA|TRBV3-1/TRBV3-2
TGTGCCAGCAGCCCCCTAGGGGATGGCTACACCTTC
CASSPLGDGYTF
>TRBJ2-6|TRBD2|NA|TRBV5-6
TGTGCCAGCAGCTTGGCCCAGCGGGGTTTTTCTGGGGCCAACGTCCTGACTTTC
CASSLAQRGFSGANVLTF
>TRBJ1-2|TRBD1|NA|TRBV28
TGTGCCAGCAGGGGACAGGGGGCTAAGGGCTACACCTTC
CASRGQGAKGYTF
>TRBJ2-7|NA|once|TRBV19
TGTGCCAGTAGTATAGGCGGCGGTCTTTCCTACGAGCAGTACTTC
CASSIGGGLSYEQYF
>TRBJ2-3|TRBD2|NA|TRBV28
TGTGCCAGCAGTGCGGCGGGGGAGAGCACAGATACGCAGTATTTT
CASSAAGESTDTQYF
>TRBJ1-3|TRBD1|NA|TRBV28
TGTGCCAGCAGTCACCATGGACAGGGGGCCCCGACCATATATTTT
CASSHHGQGAPTIYF
>TRBJ1-1|TRBD1|NA|TRBV7-3
TGTGCCAGCAGATCCGACAGGGGAGCTGAAGCTTTCTTT
CASRSDRGAEAFF
>TRBJ1-1|NA|NA|TRBV7-2
TGTGCCAGCAGCTTAGACAGACATAAAGAAGCTTTCTTT
CASSLDRHKEAFF
>TRBJ2-4|TRBD2|once|TRBV11-2
TGTGCCAGCAGCTTATGGCTAGCGGAGGGCAAAAACATTCAGTACTTC
CASSLWLAEGKNIQYF
>TRBJ2-1|TRBD1|NA|TRBV23-1
TGCGCCAGCTCGTGGACAGGGAAACCATACAATGAGCAGTTCTTC
CASSWTGKPYNEQFF
>TRBJ1-2|NA|NA|TRBV19
TGTGCCAGTAGGCGCACAGGTAACTATGGCTACACCTTC
CASRRTGNYGYTF
>TRBJ1-4|NA|NA|TRBV7-9
TGTGCCAGCAGCCGGGCCACGGGGGAAGAAAAACTGTTTTTT
CASSRATGEEKLFF
>TRBJ1-1|NA|NA|TRBV4-1
TGCGCCAGCAGCCAAGAGAGGTACGGGGGGCTCCCTGAAGCTTTCTTT
CASSQERYGGLPEAFF
>TRBJ2-1|TRBD2|NA|TRBV19
TGTGCCAGTAACCCGGGGCCGTGGGGACTAGCGGAGAATGAGCAGTTCTTC
CASNPGPWGLAENEQFF
>TRBJ2-1|TRBD2|NA|TRBV19
TGTGCCAGTCGGGCTAGCGGGATCTATGAGCAGTTCTTC
CASRASGIYEQFF
>TRBJ2-2|NA|few|TRBV27
TGTGCCAGCAGTTTAACTGTCGGGGAGCTGTTTTTT
CASSLTVGELFF
>TRBJ2-4|TRBD1|NA|TRBV5-6
TGTGCCAGCACCAGGACAGGGACATTAGCCAAAAACATTCAGTACTTC
CASTRTGTLAKNIQYF
>TRBJ2-7|TRBD2|NA|TRBV27
TGTGCCAGCAGTTTTGACGGGAGGGCGATCTACGAGCAGTACTTC
CASSFDGRAIYEQYF